This T cell receptor beta chain was recovered during a study of CD8 T cells in ankylosing spondylitis. TCRdb reprocessed the 5' RACE reads with MiXCR, giving one entry per CDR3 protein. The table includes some 140,000 distinct CDR3 sequences, more than 7% detected once. The CDR3 covers 15 residues. Germline CDR1 and CDR2: SGHRS and YFSETQ. V dropped 0 bases and J dropped 1; count of bases not matched to a gene: 1. This clonotype was seen ten or more times. Its antigen is not known. General study points: Disease-associated clonotypes exhibited CD8+ identity and were relatively infrequent in peripheral blood.

The chain carries TRBV5-1 and TRBJ2-3, with 8 bases identical to TRBD2. The TCR was taken from a male donor with ankylosing spondylitis. Material: synovial fluid, either unsorted or a sorted T cell fraction (not recorded which). For the CDR3, the DNA is TGCGCCAGCAGCTTGGAACTAGCGGGCACAGATACGCAGTATTTT. Translated, it gives CASSLELAGTDTQYF.